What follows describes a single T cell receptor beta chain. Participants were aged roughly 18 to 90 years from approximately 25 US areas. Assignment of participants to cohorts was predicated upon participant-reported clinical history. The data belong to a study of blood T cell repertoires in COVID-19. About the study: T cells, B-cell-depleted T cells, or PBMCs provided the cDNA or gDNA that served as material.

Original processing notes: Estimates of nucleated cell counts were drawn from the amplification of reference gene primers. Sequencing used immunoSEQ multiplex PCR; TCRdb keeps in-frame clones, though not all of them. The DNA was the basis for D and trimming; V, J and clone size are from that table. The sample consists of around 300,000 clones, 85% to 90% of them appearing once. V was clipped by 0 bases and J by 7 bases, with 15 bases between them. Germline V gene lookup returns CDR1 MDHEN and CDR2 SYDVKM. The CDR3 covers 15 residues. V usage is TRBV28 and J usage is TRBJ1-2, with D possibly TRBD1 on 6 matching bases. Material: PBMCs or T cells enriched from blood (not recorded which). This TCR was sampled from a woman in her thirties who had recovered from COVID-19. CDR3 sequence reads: CASSLWGHGSSGYTF. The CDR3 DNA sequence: TGTGCCAGCAGTTTATGGGGACACGGGTCATCTGGCTACACCTTC.